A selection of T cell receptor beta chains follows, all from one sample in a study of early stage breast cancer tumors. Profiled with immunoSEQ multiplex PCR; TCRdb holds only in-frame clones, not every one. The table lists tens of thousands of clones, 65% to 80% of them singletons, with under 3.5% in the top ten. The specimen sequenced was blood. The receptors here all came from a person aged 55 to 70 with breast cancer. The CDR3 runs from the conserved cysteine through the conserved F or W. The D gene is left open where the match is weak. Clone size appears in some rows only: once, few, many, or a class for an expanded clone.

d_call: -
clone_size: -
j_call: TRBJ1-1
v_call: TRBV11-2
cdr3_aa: CASSQPRGENFF
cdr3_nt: TGTGCCAGCAGCCAACCGAGGGGAGAGAATTTCTTT

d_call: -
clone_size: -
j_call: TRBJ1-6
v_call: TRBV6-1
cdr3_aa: CASSAGPYNSPLHF
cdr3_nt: TGTGCCAGCAGTGCGGGGCCCTATAATTCACCCCTCCACTTT

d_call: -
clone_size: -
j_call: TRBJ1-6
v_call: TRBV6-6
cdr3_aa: CASSPRSINSPLHF
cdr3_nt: TGTGCCAGCAGTCCCCGGTCCATTAATTCACCCCTCCACTTT

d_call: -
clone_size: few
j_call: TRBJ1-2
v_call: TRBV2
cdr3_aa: CASSEGGANRYGYTF
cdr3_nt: TGTGCCAGCAGTGAAGGAGGGGCCAACCGCTATGGCTACACCTTC

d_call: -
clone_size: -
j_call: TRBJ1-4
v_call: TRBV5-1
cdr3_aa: CASSLDPSRSEKLFF
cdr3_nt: TGCGCCAGCAGCTTGGACCCGAGCCGGTCGGAAAAACTGTTTTTT

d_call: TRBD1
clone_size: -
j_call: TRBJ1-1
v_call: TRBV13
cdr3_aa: CASSLYSRFRGRGSNTEAFF
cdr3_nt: TGTGCCAGCAGCCTATACAGTCGCTTTAGGGGGCGAGGCTCGAACACTGAAGCTTTCTTT

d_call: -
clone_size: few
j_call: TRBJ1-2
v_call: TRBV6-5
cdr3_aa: CASRETPAYGYTF
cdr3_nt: TGTGCCAGCAGGGAGACACCGGCCTATGGCTACACCTTC

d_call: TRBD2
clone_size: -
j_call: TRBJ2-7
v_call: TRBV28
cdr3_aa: CASGTSGSFYEQYF
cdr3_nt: TGTGCCAGCGGGACTAGCGGGTCCTTCTACGAGCAGTACTTC

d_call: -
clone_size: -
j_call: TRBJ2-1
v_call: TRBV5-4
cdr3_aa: CASSSRRDPAQFF
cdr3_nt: TGTGCCAGCAGCTCCCGACGGGACCCGGCTCAGTTCTTC

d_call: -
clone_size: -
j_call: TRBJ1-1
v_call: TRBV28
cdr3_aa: CASRLRTSEAFF
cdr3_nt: TGTGCCAGCAGACTGCGGACTTCTGAAGCTTTCTTT

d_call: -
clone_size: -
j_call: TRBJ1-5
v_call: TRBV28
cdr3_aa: CASSGGAQPQHF
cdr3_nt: TGTGCCAGCAGTGGGGGGGCCCAGCCCCAGCATTTT

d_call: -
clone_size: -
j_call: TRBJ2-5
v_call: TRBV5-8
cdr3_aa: CASSSYPQEETQYF
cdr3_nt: TGTGCCAGCAGCAGTTACCCACAGGAGGAGACCCAGTACTTC

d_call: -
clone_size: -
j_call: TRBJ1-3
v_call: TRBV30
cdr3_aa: CAWSSTTGLAGNTIYF
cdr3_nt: TGTGCCTGGAGCTCTACCACAGGGCTTGCGGGAAACACCATATATTTT

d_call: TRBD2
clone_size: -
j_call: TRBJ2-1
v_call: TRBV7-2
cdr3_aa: CASSLTSGINNEQFF
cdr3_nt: TGTGCCAGCAGCTTGACTAGCGGGATTAACAATGAGCAGTTCTTC

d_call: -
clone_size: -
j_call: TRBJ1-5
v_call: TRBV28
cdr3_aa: CASSFYSNQPQHF
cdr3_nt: TGTGCCAGCAGTTTCTACAGTAATCAGCCCCAGCATTTT

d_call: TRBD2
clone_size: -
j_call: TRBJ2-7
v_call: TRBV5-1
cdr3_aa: CASSFGAGPLYEQYF
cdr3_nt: TGCGCCAGCAGCTTTGGAGCGGGACCGCTCTATGAGCAGTACTTC

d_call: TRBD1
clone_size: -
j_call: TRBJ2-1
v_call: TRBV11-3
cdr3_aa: CASSSRDRGPYNEQFF
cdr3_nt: TGTGCCAGCAGCTCCCGGGACAGGGGGCCCTACAATGAGCAGTTCTTC

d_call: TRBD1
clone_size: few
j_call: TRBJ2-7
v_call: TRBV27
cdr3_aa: CASRKNLGQAQYF
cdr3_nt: TGTGCCAGCCGAAAGAACCTCGGACAGGCGCAGTACTTC

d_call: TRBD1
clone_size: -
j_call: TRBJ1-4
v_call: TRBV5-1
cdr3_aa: CASSLAGTGEVKLFF
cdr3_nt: TGCGCCAGCAGCCTCGCCGGGACAGGGGAGGTAAAACTGTTTTTT

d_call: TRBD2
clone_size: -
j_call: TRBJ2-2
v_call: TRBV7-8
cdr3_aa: CASSPPVGGDTGELFF
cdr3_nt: TGTGCCAGCAGCCCACCCGTCGGGGGGGACACCGGGGAGCTGTTTTTT

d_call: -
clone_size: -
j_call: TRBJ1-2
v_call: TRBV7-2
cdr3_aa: CASSLGSPPGDYGYTF
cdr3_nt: TGTGCCAGCAGCTTAGGGTCCCCACCGGGGGACTATGGCTACACCTTC